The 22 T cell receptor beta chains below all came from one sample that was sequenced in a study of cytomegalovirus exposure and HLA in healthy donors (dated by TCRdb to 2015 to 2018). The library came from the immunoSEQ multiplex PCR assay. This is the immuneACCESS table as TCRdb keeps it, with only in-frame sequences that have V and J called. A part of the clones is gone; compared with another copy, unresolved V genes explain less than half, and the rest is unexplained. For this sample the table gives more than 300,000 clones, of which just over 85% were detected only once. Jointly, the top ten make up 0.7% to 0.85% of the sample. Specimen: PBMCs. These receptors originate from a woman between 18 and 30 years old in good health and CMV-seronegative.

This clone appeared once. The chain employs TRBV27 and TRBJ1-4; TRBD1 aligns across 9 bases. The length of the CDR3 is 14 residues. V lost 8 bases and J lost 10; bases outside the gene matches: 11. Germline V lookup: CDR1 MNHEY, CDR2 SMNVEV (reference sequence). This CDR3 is CASAPATGGRKLFF. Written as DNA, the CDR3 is TGTGCCAGCGCACCTGCGACAGGGGGGAGAAAACTGTTTTTT. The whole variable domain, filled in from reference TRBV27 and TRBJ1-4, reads EAQVTQNPRYLITVTGKKLTVTCSQNMNHEYMSWYRQDPGLGLRQIYYSMNVEVTDKGDVPEGYKVSRKEKRNFPLILESPSPNQTSLYFCASAPATGGRKLFFGSGTQLSVL.

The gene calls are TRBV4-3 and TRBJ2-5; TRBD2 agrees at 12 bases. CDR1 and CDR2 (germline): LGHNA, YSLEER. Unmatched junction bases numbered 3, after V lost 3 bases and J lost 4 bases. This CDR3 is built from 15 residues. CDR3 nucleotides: TGCGCCAGCAGCCAGGGGACTAGCGGGTCAGAGACCCAGTACTTC. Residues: CASSQGTSGSETQYF.

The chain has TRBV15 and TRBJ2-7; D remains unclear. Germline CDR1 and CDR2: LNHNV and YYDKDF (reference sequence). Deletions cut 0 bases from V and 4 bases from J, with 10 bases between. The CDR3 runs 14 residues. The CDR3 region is CATSRDLVAYEQYF. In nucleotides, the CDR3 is TGTGCCACCAGCAGAGATTTGGTCGCGTACGAGCAGTACTTC.

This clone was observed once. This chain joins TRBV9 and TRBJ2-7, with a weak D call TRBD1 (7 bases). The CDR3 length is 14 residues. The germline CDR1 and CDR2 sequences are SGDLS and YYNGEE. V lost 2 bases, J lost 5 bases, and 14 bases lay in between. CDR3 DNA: TGTGCCAGCAGCGTTGGAGGGGGCACGGACGAGCAGTACTTC. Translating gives CASSVGGGTDEQYF.

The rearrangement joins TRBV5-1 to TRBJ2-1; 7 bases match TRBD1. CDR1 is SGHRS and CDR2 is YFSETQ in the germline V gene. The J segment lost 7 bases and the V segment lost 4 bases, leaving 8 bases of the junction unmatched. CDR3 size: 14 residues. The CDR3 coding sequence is TGCGCCAGCAGCCCCCCGACAGGGCCGAATGAGCAGTTCTTC. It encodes CASSPPTGPNEQFF.

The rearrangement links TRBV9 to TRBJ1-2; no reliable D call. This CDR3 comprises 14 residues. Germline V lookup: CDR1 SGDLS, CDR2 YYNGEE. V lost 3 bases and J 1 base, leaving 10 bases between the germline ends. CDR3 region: CASSGLRNNYGYTF. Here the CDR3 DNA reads TGTGCCAGCAGCGGACTCCGGAATAACTATGGCTACACCTTC.

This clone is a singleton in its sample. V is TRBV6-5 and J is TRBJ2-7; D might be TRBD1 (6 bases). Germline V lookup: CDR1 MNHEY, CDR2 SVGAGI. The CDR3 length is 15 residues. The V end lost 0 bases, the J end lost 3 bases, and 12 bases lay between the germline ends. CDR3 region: CASSYSSRGVYEQYF. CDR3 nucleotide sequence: TGTGCCAGCAGTTACTCGAGCAGGGGCGTCTACGAGCAGTACTTC.

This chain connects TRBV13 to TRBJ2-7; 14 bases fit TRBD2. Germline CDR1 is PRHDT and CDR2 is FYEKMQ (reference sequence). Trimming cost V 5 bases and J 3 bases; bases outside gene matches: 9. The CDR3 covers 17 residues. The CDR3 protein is CASSLGTSGSSFYEQYF. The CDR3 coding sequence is TGTGCCAGCAGCCTCGGGACTAGCGGGAGTAGTTTCTACGAGCAGTACTTC.

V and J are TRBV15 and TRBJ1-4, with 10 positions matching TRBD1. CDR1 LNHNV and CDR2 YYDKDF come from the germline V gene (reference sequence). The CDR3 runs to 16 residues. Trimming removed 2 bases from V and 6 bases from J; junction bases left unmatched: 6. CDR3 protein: CATSRSTGTGDEKLFF. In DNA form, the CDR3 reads TGTGCCACCAGCAGATCAACCGGGACAGGGGATGAAAAACTGTTTTTT.

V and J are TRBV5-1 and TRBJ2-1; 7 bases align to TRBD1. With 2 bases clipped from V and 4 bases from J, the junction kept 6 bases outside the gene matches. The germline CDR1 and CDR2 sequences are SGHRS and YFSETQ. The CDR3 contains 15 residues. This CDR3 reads CASSLDRVPYNEQFF. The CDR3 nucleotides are TGCGCCAGCAGCTTAGACAGGGTACCGTACAATGAGCAGTTCTTC.

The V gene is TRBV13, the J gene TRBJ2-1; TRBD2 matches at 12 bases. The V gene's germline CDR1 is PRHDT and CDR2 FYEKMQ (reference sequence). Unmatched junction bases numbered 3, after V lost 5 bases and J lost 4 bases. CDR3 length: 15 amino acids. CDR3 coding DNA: TGTGCCAGCAGCGTACTAGCGGGAGGTTACAATGAGCAGTTCTTC. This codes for CASSVLAGGYNEQFF.

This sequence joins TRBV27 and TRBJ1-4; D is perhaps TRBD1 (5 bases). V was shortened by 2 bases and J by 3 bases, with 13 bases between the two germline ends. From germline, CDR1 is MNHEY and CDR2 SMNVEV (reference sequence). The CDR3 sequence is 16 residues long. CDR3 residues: CASSLEADSSNEKLFF. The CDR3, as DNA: TGTGCCAGCAGTTTAGAGGCTGACAGTTCTAATGAAAAACTGTTTTTT.

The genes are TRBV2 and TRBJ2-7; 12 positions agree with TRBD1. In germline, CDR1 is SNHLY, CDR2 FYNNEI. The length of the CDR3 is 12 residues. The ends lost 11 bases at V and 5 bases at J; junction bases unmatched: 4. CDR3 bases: TGTGCCTGCGGGACAGGGGGCGACGAGCAGTACTTC. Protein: CACGTGGDEQYF. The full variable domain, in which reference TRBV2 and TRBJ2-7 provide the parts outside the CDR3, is EPEVTQTPSHQVTQMGQEVILRCVPISNHLYFYWYRQILGQKVEFLVSFYNNEISEKSEIFDDQFSVERPDGSNFTLKIRSTKLEDSAMYFCACGTGGDEQYFGPGTRLTVT.

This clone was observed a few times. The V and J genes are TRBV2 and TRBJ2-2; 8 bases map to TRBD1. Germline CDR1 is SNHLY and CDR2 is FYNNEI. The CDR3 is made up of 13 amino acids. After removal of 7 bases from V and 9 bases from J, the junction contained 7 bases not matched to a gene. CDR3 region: CASTNRGDRELFF. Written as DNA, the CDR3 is TGTGCCAGCACGAACAGGGGGGACCGGGAGCTGTTTTTT. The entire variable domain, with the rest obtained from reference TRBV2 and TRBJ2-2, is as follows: EPEVTQTPSHQVTQMGQEVILRCVPISNHLYFYWYRQILGQKVEFLVSFYNNEISEKSEIFDDQFSVERPDGSNFTLKIRSTKLEDSAMYFCASTNRGDRELFFGEGSRLTVL.

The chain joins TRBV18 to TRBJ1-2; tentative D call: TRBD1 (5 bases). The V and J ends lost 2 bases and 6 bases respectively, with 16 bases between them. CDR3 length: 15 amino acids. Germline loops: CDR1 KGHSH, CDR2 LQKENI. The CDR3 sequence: CASSPAGTNIDGYTF. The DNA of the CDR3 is TGTGCCAGCTCACCAGCGGGGACTAACATTGATGGCTACACCTTC.

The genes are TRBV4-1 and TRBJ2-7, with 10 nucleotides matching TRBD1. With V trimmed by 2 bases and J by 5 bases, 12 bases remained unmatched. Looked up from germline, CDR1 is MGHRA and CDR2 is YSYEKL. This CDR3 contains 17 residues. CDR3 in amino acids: CASSQSLYRDRGHEQYF. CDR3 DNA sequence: TGCGCCAGCAGCCAAAGTCTGTACCGGGACAGGGGCCACGAGCAGTACTTC.

CDR3 in DNA: TGTGCCAGCAGCGCCAACGACATGAACTATGGCTACACCTTC. It yields the protein CASSANDMNYGYTF. The chain recombines TRBV9 with TRBJ1-2; D is ambiguous. Germline CDR1 SGDLS, CDR2 YYNGEE. This CDR3 spans 14 amino acids. Trimming shortened V by 3 bases and J by 2 bases, and 11 bases separated the two germline ends. The whole variable domain, remainder taken from reference TRBV9 and TRBJ1-2, is DSGVTQTPKHLITATGQRVTLRCSPRSGDLSVYWYQQSLDQGLQFLIQYYNGEERAKGNILERFSAQQFPDLHSELNLSSLELGDSALYFCASSANDMNYGYTFGSGTRLTVV.

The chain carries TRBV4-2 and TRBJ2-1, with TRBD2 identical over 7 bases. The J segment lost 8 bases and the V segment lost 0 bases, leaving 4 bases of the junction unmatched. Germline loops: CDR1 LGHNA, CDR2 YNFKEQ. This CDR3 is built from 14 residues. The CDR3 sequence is CASSQEDGRDEQFF. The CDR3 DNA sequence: TGTGCCAGCAGCCAAGAAGATGGGAGGGATGAGCAGTTCTTC.

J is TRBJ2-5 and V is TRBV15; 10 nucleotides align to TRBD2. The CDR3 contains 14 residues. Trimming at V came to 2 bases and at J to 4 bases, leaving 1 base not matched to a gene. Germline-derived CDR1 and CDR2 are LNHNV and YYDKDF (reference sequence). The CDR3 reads CATSRRTSGETQYF. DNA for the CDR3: TGTGCCACCAGCAGAAGGACTAGCGGAGAGACCCAGTACTTC.

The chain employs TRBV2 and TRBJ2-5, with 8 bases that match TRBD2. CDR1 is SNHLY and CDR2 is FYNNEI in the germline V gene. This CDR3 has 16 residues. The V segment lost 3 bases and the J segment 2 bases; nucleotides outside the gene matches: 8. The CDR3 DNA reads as TGTGCCAGCAGTGAGGAGTTAGCGGGACTACAAGAGACCCAGTACTTC. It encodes CASSEELAGLQETQYF.

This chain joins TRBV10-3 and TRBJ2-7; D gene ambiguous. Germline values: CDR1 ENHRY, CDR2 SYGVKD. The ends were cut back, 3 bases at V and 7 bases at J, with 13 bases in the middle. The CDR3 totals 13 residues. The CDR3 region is CAISDRRDREQYF. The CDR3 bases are TGTGCCATCAGTGACAGGCGCGATAGGGAGCAGTACTTC.

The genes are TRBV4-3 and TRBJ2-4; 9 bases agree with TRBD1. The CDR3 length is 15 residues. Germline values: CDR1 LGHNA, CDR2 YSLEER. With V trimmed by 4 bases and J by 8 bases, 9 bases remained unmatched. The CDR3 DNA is TGCGCCAGCAGCCTCGGACAGGGGTGGGGAGACATTCAGTACTTC. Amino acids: CASSLGQGWGDIQYF.